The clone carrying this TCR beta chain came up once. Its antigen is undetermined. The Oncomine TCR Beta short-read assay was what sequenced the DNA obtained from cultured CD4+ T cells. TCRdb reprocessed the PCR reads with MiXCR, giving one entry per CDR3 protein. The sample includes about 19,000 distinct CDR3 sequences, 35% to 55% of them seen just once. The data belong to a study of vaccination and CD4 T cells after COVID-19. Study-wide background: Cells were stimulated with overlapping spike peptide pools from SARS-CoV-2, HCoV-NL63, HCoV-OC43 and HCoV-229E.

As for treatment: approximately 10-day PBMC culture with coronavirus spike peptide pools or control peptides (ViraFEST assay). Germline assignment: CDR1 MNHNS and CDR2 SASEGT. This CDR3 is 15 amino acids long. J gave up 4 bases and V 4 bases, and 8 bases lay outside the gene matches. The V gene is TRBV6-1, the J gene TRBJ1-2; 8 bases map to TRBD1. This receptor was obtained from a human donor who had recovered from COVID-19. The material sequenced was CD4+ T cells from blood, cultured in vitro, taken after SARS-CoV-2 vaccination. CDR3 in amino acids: CASSALTGGSYGYTF. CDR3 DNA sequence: TGTGCCAGCAGTGCCCTTACAGGGGGTAGCTATGGCTACACCTTC.